This T cell receptor (beta chain) was observed in a study of monozygotic twins with inflammatory bowel disease. The study's findings and limits: Other individuals had fewer clonotypes in common with IBD patients than with healthy twins, especially with disease activity. Compared with healthy co-twins, IBD patients showed reduced TCRbeta repertoire diversity by inverse Simpson.

Remarks on this clonotype: The antigen is not known.

The CDR3 has 14 amino acids. Per the germline V gene, CDR1 is KGHSH and CDR2 is LQKENI. Whole blood supplied total RNA, and T cells were not sorted. TCRalpha and TCRbeta cDNA underwent two nested PCRs of around 15 and 10 cycles. TCRdb reprocessed the 5' RACE reads, with one entry per CDR3 protein and no DNA. This repertoire comprises approximately 390,000 distinct CDR3 sequences; its ten largest clones make up around 2.3%. The clonotype originates from a human donor with ulcerative colitis or Crohn's disease, or a healthy co-twin of an affected twin (not recorded which). Material for sequencing was blood. The V and J genes are TRBV18 and TRBJ2-7. The CDR3 protein is CASSPPIVSYEQYF.